This is a list of T cell receptor beta chains from one sample in a study of cytomegalovirus exposure and HLA in healthy donors. Using immunoSEQ multiplex PCR, the repertoire was profiled, and TCRdb retains in-frame clones only, with some absent. The sample holds fewer than 150,000 clones, around 68% seen once. The sample consisted of PBMCs. These receptors all come from a woman aged 40 to 49 in good health and CMV-seropositive. Both conserved end residues are part of each CDR3. The order of the fields is CDR3 DNA, CDR3 protein, D gene, V gene, J gene, clone size. D genes are given only for firm matches. Some rows mark clone size as missing; the rest say once, few, many or name a class of expanded clone.

TGTGCCAGCAGCCCGATAACAGGGACCGAGACCCAGTACTTC	CASSPITGTETQYF	-	TRBV7-8	TRBJ2-5	-
TGCGCCAGCAGCCAAGATCGCGCAGGGTACTACAATGAGCAGTTCTTC	CASSQDRAGYYNEQFF	-	TRBV4-3	TRBJ2-1	-
TGTGCCAGCAGTATGGACAGGGGATTAAATTCACCCCTCCACTTT	CASSMDRGLNSPLHF	TRBD1	TRBV6-5	TRBJ1-6	-
TGTGCCAGCAGTGGACTAACGTTCGCCAAAAACATTCAGTACTTC	CASSGLTFAKNIQYF	-	TRBV2	TRBJ2-4	-
TGTGCCAGCAGCTTAGACGGTACCTCTGGGGCCAACGTCCTGACTTTC	CASSLDGTSGANVLTF	-	TRBV7-9	TRBJ2-6	-
TGTGCCAGCAGCTCTAGAGGAGACAGGGCCTACGAGCAGTACTTC	CASSSRGDRAYEQYF	TRBD1	TRBV7-6	TRBJ2-7	-
TGTGCCAGCAGCCACCGGGGGGACAGGGCGGCCGGGGCCAACGTCCTGACTTTC	CASSHRGDRAAGANVLTF	TRBD1	TRBV7-2	TRBJ2-6	-
TGTGCCAGCAGAATCAGCGAAAGCACAGATACGCAGTATTTT	CASRISESTDTQYF	-	TRBV6-1	TRBJ2-3	once
TGTGCCAGCAGTGGACAGGGGAATGTCTATGGCTACACCTTC	CASSGQGNVYGYTF	TRBD1	TRBV2	TRBJ1-2	few
TGTGCCAGCAGCAGCGGACAGGTTAGCTCCTACGAGCAGTACTTC	CASSSGQVSSYEQYF	TRBD1	TRBV7-8	TRBJ2-7	-
TGTGCCAGCAGTCAAGACAGGGCTAGAACCGGGGAGCTGTTTTTT	CASSQDRARTGELFF	TRBD1	TRBV6-1	TRBJ2-2	-
TGTGCCAGCAGTTCCCAACAGGGGACACGCAATCAGCCCCAGCATTTT	CASSSQQGTRNQPQHF	TRBD1	TRBV28	TRBJ1-5	-
TGTGCCAGCAGCTCGACGGTAGGACAGGGAAACGAAAAACTGTTTTTT	CASSSTVGQGNEKLFF	TRBD1	TRBV9	TRBJ1-4	-
TGTGCCAGCAGTGCCGCAGGGGGCATCAATGAGCAGTTCTTC	CASSAAGGINEQFF	TRBD1	TRBV2	TRBJ2-1	few
TGTGCCAGCAGTGAAGCGGCAGGGTTGAACGAGCAGTACTTC	CASSEAAGLNEQYF	-	TRBV6-1	TRBJ2-7	-
TGCGCCAGCAGGGTGGGAGTGACAGATACGCAGTATTTT	CASRVGVTDTQYF	-	TRBV5-1	TRBJ2-3	-
TGTGCCAGCAGCTTAACTAGCGGGCGCGGGGAGCTGTTTTTT	CASSLTSGRGELFF	TRBD2	TRBV7-3	TRBJ2-2	-
TGCGCCAGCAGCTTGGATCCCGCGGGGGGGCTCAATGAGCAGTTCTTC	CASSLDPAGGLNEQFF	TRBD2	TRBV5-1	TRBJ2-1	-
TGCAGCGCGACCGGGACTAGCGGATACAATGAGCAGTTCTTC	CSATGTSGYNEQFF	TRBD2	TRBV29-1	TRBJ2-1	-
TGTGCCAGCAGTGTGCCCAGCGGCACTAACATTCAGTACTTC	CASSVPSGTNIQYF	-	TRBV6-1	TRBJ2-4	-
TGTGCCACCAGCAGGGACTCCTACTACGAGCAGTACTTC	CATSRDSYYEQYF	-	TRBV15	TRBJ2-7	few
TGTGCCTGGAGTGTTGGCAGGAACACTGAAGCTTTCTTT	CAWSVGRNTEAFF	-	TRBV30	TRBJ1-1	-
TGTGCCAGCTCACCAGCAGGGACAACCCAGTACTTC	CASSPAGTTQYF	-	TRBV18	TRBJ2-4	-
TGTGCCAGCAGCTTGGACAGGGGGCTTGACTATGGCTACACCTTC	CASSLDRGLDYGYTF	TRBD1	TRBV5-6	TRBJ1-2	-
TGCGCCAGCAGCCAAGATCGAGCTAGCGGTGGGACCCAGTACTTC	CASSQDRASGGTQYF	TRBD2	TRBV4-3	TRBJ2-5	-